The rows below give T cell receptor beta chains drawn from one sample of a study of T cell responses to AZD1222 COVID-19 vaccine. Using immunoSEQ multiplex PCR, the repertoire was profiled, and TCRdb retains in-frame clones only, with some absent. Among some 130,000 clones listed, about four fifths were seen once. The specimen comprised peripheral blood, sampled on day 0 of AZD1222 vaccination. These receptors came from an adult in good health. Both conserved end residues are part of each CDR3. The order of the fields is V gene, D gene, J gene, clone size, CDR3 DNA, CDR3 protein. A D gene is named only where the DNA matches it firmly. Expanded clones get a size class; other rows say once, few or many, or leave the size out.

V gene: TRBV24-1; D gene: TRBD1; J gene: TRBJ2-5; clone size: .; CDR3 DNA: TGTGCCACCAGTGCCCTGGACAGGGGTCGTCAGTACTTC; CDR3 protein: CATSALDRGRQYF
V gene: TRBV28; D gene: TRBD1; J gene: TRBJ2-7; clone size: once; CDR3 DNA: TGTGCCAGCAGTACAAACCCGGGTTCGGGACAGGGGGGTTACGAGCAGTACTTC; CDR3 protein: CASSTNPGSGQGGYEQYF
V gene: TRBV4-1; D gene: TRBD1; J gene: TRBJ2-7; clone size: .; CDR3 DNA: TGCGCCAGCAGCCAGGGACAGGGAGGCGAGCAGTACTTC; CDR3 protein: CASSQGQGGEQYF
V gene: TRBV28; D gene: TRBD1; J gene: TRBJ1-1; clone size: .; CDR3 DNA: TGTGCCAGCAGTTTATGGCATCAGGGACAGGCTCGGGCTTTCTTT; CDR3 protein: CASSLWHQGQARAFF
V gene: TRBV18; D gene: .; J gene: TRBJ1-4; clone size: .; CDR3 DNA: TGTGCCAGCTCGCGCGGGACTCCCGTTAGGAATGAAAAACTGTTTTTT; CDR3 protein: CASSRGTPVRNEKLFF
V gene: TRBV28; D gene: TRBD1; J gene: TRBJ1-2; clone size: few; CDR3 DNA: TGTGCCAGCAGTATTCCAGGGGGATATGGCTACACCTTC; CDR3 protein: CASSIPGGYGYTF
V gene: TRBV5-1; D gene: TRBD1; J gene: TRBJ1-3; clone size: few; CDR3 DNA: TGCGCCAGCAGCTTGAGGGGACAGGGGACGGGAAACACCATATATTTT; CDR3 protein: CASSLRGQGTGNTIYF
V gene: TRBV5-1; D gene: TRBD1; J gene: TRBJ2-1; clone size: .; CDR3 DNA: TGCGCCAGCAGCTCCGGGACAGGGGGCAATGAGCAGTTCTTC; CDR3 protein: CASSSGTGGNEQFF
V gene: TRBV3-1/TRBV3-2; D gene: TRBD1; J gene: TRBJ1-4; clone size: .; CDR3 DNA: TGTGCCAGCAGCCAAGTAGACAGGGTTTCGGAAAAACTGTTTTTT; CDR3 protein: CASSQVDRVSEKLFF
V gene: TRBV20-1; D gene: .; J gene: TRBJ1-1; clone size: .; CDR3 DNA: TGCAGTGCTGACCGGGACCACTTT; CDR3 protein: CSADRDHF
V gene: TRBV5-1; D gene: TRBD1; J gene: TRBJ2-2; clone size: .; CDR3 DNA: TGCGCCAGCAGCCTCCCTCGGACAGGGGGGAACACCGGGGAGCTGTTTTTT; CDR3 protein: CASSLPRTGGNTGELFF
V gene: TRBV6-5; D gene: TRBD1; J gene: TRBJ2-7; clone size: .; CDR3 DNA: TGTGCCAGCAGCTCGGGACAGGGCAACTACGAGCAGTACTTC; CDR3 protein: CASSSGQGNYEQYF
V gene: TRBV20-1; D gene: .; J gene: TRBJ2-4; clone size: .; CDR3 DNA: TGCAGTGCTAGTCCCCCGGGGCGCAAAAACATTCAGTACTTC; CDR3 protein: CSASPPGRKNIQYF
V gene: TRBV7-8; D gene: .; J gene: TRBJ1-1; clone size: .; CDR3 DNA: TGTGCCAGCAGCTGGGACTCAGGCACTGAAGCTTTCTTT; CDR3 protein: CASSWDSGTEAFF
V gene: TRBV7-9; D gene: .; J gene: TRBJ1-1; clone size: once; CDR3 DNA: TGTGCCAGCAGCCCCATAGGGAGCCTGATATCTAACACTGAAGCTTTCTTT; CDR3 protein: CASSPIGSLISNTEAFF
V gene: TRBV9; D gene: .; J gene: TRBJ1-1; clone size: .; CDR3 DNA: TGTGCCAGCAGCGTAGGAGAACAGGGTGCTGAAGCTTTCTTT; CDR3 protein: CASSVGEQGAEAFF
V gene: TRBV27; D gene: .; J gene: TRBJ1-1; clone size: .; CDR3 DNA: TGTGCCAGCAGTTTCAGCAGGGGACTCATGAACACTGAAGCTTTCTTT; CDR3 protein: CASSFSRGLMNTEAFF
V gene: TRBV3-1/TRBV3-2; D gene: .; J gene: TRBJ1-6; clone size: .; CDR3 DNA: TGTGCCAGCAGTCATACATCCAGGGCTTCTAATTCACCCCTCCACTTT; CDR3 protein: CASSHTSRASNSPLHF
V gene: TRBV7-9; D gene: TRBD1; J gene: TRBJ1-4; clone size: .; CDR3 DNA: TGTGCCAGCAGCTTACAGGGGGTTTATGAAAAACTGTTTTTT; CDR3 protein: CASSLQGVYEKLFF
V gene: TRBV2; D gene: TRBD1; J gene: TRBJ1-1; clone size: .; CDR3 DNA: TGTGCCAGCAGTGAAGCTAATCAGGGGGGGTTAGGAGCTTTCTTT; CDR3 protein: CASSEANQGGLGAFF
V gene: TRBV30; D gene: .; J gene: TRBJ1-1; clone size: .; CDR3 DNA: TGTGCCTGGAGCCGGTGGGGTAGGAAGGAGGAGACTGAAGCTTTCTTT; CDR3 protein: CAWSRWGRKEETEAFF
V gene: TRBV19; D gene: .; J gene: TRBJ1-5; clone size: .; CDR3 DNA: TGTGCCAGTAGTATTATAATGGGGGGAACTAGCAATCAGCCCCAGCATTTT; CDR3 protein: CASSIIMGGTSNQPQHF
V gene: TRBV6-5; D gene: TRBD1; J gene: TRBJ1-5; clone size: .; CDR3 DNA: TGTGCCAGCAGCCAGGGACAGGGGAATCAGCCCCAGCATTTT; CDR3 protein: CASSQGQGNQPQHF
V gene: TRBV7-9; D gene: TRBD1; J gene: TRBJ2-2; clone size: few; CDR3 DNA: TGTGCCAGCAGCCCCACCTACAGGGGGCCGAACACCGGGGAGCTGTTTTTT; CDR3 protein: CASSPTYRGPNTGELFF
V gene: TRBV9; D gene: .; J gene: TRBJ1-1; clone size: .; CDR3 DNA: TGTGCCAGCAGCGTAACAGGATTCATGAACACTGAAGCTTTCTTT; CDR3 protein: CASSVTGFMNTEAFF
V gene: TRBV6-5; D gene: .; J gene: TRBJ1-1; clone size: .; CDR3 DNA: TGTGCCAGCAGGATTTCAGGGGCTGAAGCTTTCTTT; CDR3 protein: CASRISGAEAFF